This T cell receptor beta chain comes out of a study of shared clonotypes between healthy human individuals. Remarks on this clone: Its antigen is not known.

In the authors' methods: With immunoSEQ giving junction-only sequences and no quality scores, filtering differed. Sequenced by immunoSEQ multiplex PCR; TCRdb stores in-frame clones only, minus some. That table supplies the V and J calls and clone size; D and trimming were determined from the DNA. The data hold roughly 1,100,000 clones, with about 77% observed a single time. General study points: Between several donors, naive CD4 clonotypes were shared at a level of approximately 5%.

V lost 4 bases, J lost 7 bases, and 15 bases lay in between. Germline CDR1 SGHRS, CDR2 YFSETQ. The CDR3 contains 14 residues. Sequencing was carried out using memory CD4+ T cells sorted from blood. Noted subset: CD45RA-negative fraction. This chain uses TRBV5-1 with TRBJ2-1, with a tentative D call TRBD1 (5 bases). This sequence originates from a man aged 18-30 years in good health. The CDR3 sequence: CASSLQDPKNEQFF. The CDR3 bases are TGCGCCAGCAGCCTACAGGACCCTAAGAATGAGCAGTTCTTC.